The 18 T cell receptor beta chains presented below share a single source sample, sequenced in a study of T-cell memory formation after mild COVID-19. Each CDR3 protein is one row after TCRdb ran MiXCR on the 5' RACE reads. The sample records a few hundred thousand distinct CDR3 sequences, roughly 20% being singletons. Sequenced material: PBMCs or a T cell subset sorted from them (not recorded which). All receptors derive from an adult woman who had mild COVID-19 (a few samples of this study predate the infection). Cell type and time point are not known.

The sample holds a few counts of this clonotype. The V and J genes are TRBV3-1 and TRBJ1-1, with 12 bases that match TRBD1. V trimming: 3 bases; J trimming: 4 bases; junction bases outside the gene matches: 6. Germline-derived CDR1 and CDR2 are LGHDT and YNNKEL (reference sequence). This CDR3 contains 16 residues. In nucleotides, the CDR3 is TGTGCCAGCAGCCATGCCCTGGGACAGGGGGCCACTGAAGCTTTCTTT. Its protein product is CASSHALGQGATEAFF.

This clonotype was observed many times. The chain joins TRBV7-6 to TRBJ2-1, with 8 bases that match TRBD2. CDR3 length equals 16 residues. From germline, CDR1 is SGHVS and CDR2 FNYEAQ. Trimming removed 2 bases from V and 2 bases from J; junction bases left unmatched: 5. The CDR3 DNA reads TGTGCCAGCAGCTTAAGGCGGGGGGCTACCTACAATGAGCAGTTCTTC. Its protein product is CASSLRRGATYNEQFF.

The chain is built from TRBV6-2 or TRBV6-3 and TRBJ2-1, with no clear D. CDR1 and CDR2 (germline): MNHEY, SVGEGT. CDR3 length: 13 residues. Trimming shortened V by 2 bases and J by 10 bases, and 12 bases separated the two germline ends. The CDR3 bases are TGTGCCAGCAGTTACAGGAGCTTGGGGGAGCAGTTCTTC. Translating gives CASSYRSLGEQFF.

This clonotype has only a few counts. The chain combines TRBV5-1 with TRBJ2-7, with D possibly TRBD2 on 6 matching bases. Per germline, CDR1 SGHRS and CDR2 YFSETQ. This CDR3 is 16 amino acids long. V lost 4 bases and J 2 bases, leaving 19 bases between the germline ends. The CDR3 spells CASSGGLLPSAYEQYF. DNA for the CDR3: TGCGCCAGCAGCGGGGGACTGCTGCCTTCCGCCTACGAGCAGTACTTC.

This clonotype has more than one count but fewer than ten. CDR3 sequence: CASSSPSGGDTEAFF. In nucleotides, the CDR3 is TGTGCCAGCAGCTCACCCTCGGGGGGAGACACTGAAGCTTTCTTT. The chain uses TRBV5-6 and TRBJ1-1, with a weak D call TRBD1 (5 bases). Trimming stripped 3 bases from V and 3 bases from J, with 15 bases between. Germline V gene lookup returns CDR1 SGHDT and CDR2 YYEEEE. The CDR3 runs 15 residues.

This clonotype has just a few counts. The chain couples TRBV5-4 to TRBJ1-1; perhaps TRBD1 as D (5 bases). Per germline, CDR1 SGHNT and CDR2 YYREEE (reference sequence). This CDR3 region has 15 residues. Trimming took 2 bases from V and 2 from J, leaving 13 bases between them. DNA of the CDR3: TGTGCCAGCAGCTTAGGGGACCGTAGAAACACTGAAGCTTTCTTT. It yields the protein CASSLGDRRNTEAFF. Full variable domain (rest looked up from reference TRBV5-4 and TRBJ1-1): ETGVTQSPTHLIKTRGQQVTLRCSSQSGHNTVSWYQQALGQGPQFIFQYYREEENGRGNFPPRFSGLQFPNYSSELNVNALELDDSALYLCASSLGDRRNTEAFFGQGTRLTVV.

This clonotype was recorded a few times. V gene TRBV7-9 combines with J gene TRBJ1-6; no definite D call. The CDR3 totals 15 residues. The germline V and J ends were trimmed by 5 bases and 4 bases, with 12 bases remaining between them. Germline CDR1 and CDR2: SEHNR and FQNEAQ (reference sequence). The CDR3, as DNA: TGTGCCAGCAGCCCCCAAGCGAGTTATAATTCACCCCTCCACTTT. Translating it yields CASSPQASYNSPLHF.

The chain couples TRBV7-2 to TRBJ2-1; tentatively, D is TRBD2 (6 bases). Per germline, CDR1 SGHTA and CDR2 FQGNSA. CDR3 length: 15 amino acids. Trimming stripped 5 bases from V and 6 bases from J, with 17 bases between. CDR3 protein: CASSELAANLNEQFF. The CDR3 nucleotides read TGTGCCAGCAGCGAACTAGCTGCGAACCTCAATGAGCAGTTCTTC. Using reference TRBV7-2 and TRBJ2-1 for the parts outside the CDR3, the full variable domain is GAGVSQSPSNKVTEKGKDVELRCDPISGHTALYWYRQSLGQGLEFLIYFQGNSAPDKSGLPSDRFSAERTGGSVSTLTIQRTQQEDSAVYLCASSELAANLNEQFFGPGTRLTVL.

The gene calls are TRBV6-2 or TRBV6-3 and TRBJ2-5, with D maybe TRBD2 (5 bases). V was clipped by 6 bases and J by 7 bases, with 18 bases between them. CDR3 length: 14 residues. Germline assignment: CDR1 MNHEY and CDR2 SVGEGT. This CDR3 is CASSPDGYAGTQYF. CDR3 sequence (DNA): TGTGCCAGCAGCCCCGACGGCTATGCGGGGACCCAGTACTTC.

The chain links TRBV5-1 to TRBJ2-5; D remains ambiguous. Germline CDR1 and CDR2: SGHRS and YFSETQ. CDR3 length: 14 residues. Trimming took 0 bases from V and 7 from J, leaving 13 bases between them. The CDR3 bases are TGCGCCAGCAGCTTGGAATCGACCCCCAGGACCCAGTACTTC. It yields the protein CASSLESTPRTQYF.

The chain carries TRBV7-7 and TRBJ2-1; 8 bases match TRBD2. CDR3 size: 15 residues. Germline-derived CDR1 and CDR2 are SSHAT and FNYEAQ (reference sequence). The junction had 5 bases not matched to a gene; V was cut back by 1 base and J by 6 bases. This CDR3 reads CASSLGGGSGNEQFF. The CDR3 DNA sequence: TGTGCCAGCAGCTTAGGCGGGGGGTCGGGCAATGAGCAGTTCTTC.

The rearrangement joins TRBV9 to TRBJ2-2; D is unresolved. This CDR3 contains 14 residues. The germline V and J ends were trimmed by 0 bases and 3 bases, with 6 bases remaining between them. CDR1 SGDLS and CDR2 YYNGEE come from the germline V gene. The CDR3 bases are TGTGCCAGCAGCGTAGGACTGGACACCGGGGAGCTGTTTTTT. As protein: CASSVGLDTGELFF.

This clonotype was observed a few times. The chain combines TRBV4-1 with TRBJ2-3, with a tentative D call TRBD1 (6 bases). The CDR3 loop spans 16 amino acids. V gave up 4 bases and J gave up 5 bases, with 19 bases separating them. From germline, CDR1 is MGHRA and CDR2 YSYEKL. The CDR3 nucleotides are TGCGCCAGCAGCCTCACCACCGAGGGCAGGGGAGATACGCAGTATTTT. Protein product: CASSLTTEGRGDTQYF.

The chain recombines TRBV6-5 with TRBJ2-6, with D perhaps matching TRBD2 (6 bases). CDR3 length: 18 residues. Per germline, CDR1 MNHEY and CDR2 SVGAGI. V lost 2 bases to trimming and J lost 1 base, with 15 bases between them. The CDR3 sequence: CASSYHLRRGSGANVLTF. The CDR3 region has the DNA TGTGCCAGCAGTTACCACCTCCGGAGGGGATCTGGGGCCAACGTCCTGACTTTC.

The chain is built from TRBV20-1 and TRBJ1-1; no clear D. This CDR3 contains 14 residues. Germline V lookup: CDR1 DFQATT, CDR2 SNEGSKA (reference sequence). V gave up 1 base and J gave up 1 base, with 10 bases separating them. The CDR3 DNA follows: TGCAGTGCTAGAGTAGGGCCGCAGAACACTGAAGCTTTCTTT. It translates to CSARVGPQNTEAFF.

This chain connects TRBV20-1 to TRBJ2-5; a weak D match, TRBD1 (5 bases). The length of the CDR3 is 11 residues. The germline gives CDR1 DFQATT, CDR2 SNEGSKA (reference sequence). The CDR3 DNA sequence: TGCGGGGCCAAGGGTCGAGAGACCCAGTACTTC. Its protein product is CGAKGRETQYF.

This clonotype was seen a few times. The chain combines TRBV7-3 with TRBJ2-1; 8 bases fit TRBD2. CDR3 size: 15 residues. With 4 bases clipped from V and 2 bases from J, the junction kept 4 bases outside the gene matches. Germline CDR1 and CDR2: SGHTA and FQGTGA. CDR3 protein: CASSSPGLAYNEQFF. CDR3 DNA: TGTGCCAGCAGCTCCCCGGGACTAGCCTACAATGAGCAGTTCTTC. Full variable domain (remainder filled in from reference TRBV7-3 and TRBJ2-1): GAGVSQTPSNKVTEKGKYVELRCDPISGHTALYWYRQSLGQGPEFLIYFQGTGAADDSGLPNDRFFAVRPEGSVSTLKIQRTERGDSAVYLCASSSPGLAYNEQFFGPGTRLTVL.

This sequence joins TRBV29-1 and TRBJ1-1, with D perhaps matching TRBD1 (6 bases). V lost 0 bases and J 10 bases, leaving 15 bases between the germline ends. CDR3 length equals 13 residues. Germline V lookup: CDR1 SQVTM, CDR2 ANQGSEA. The CDR3 spells CSVEDTQGEGAFF. DNA of the CDR3: TGCAGCGTTGAAGATACACAGGGAGAAGGAGCTTTCTTT.